This T cell receptor (beta chain) was sequenced during a study of blood T cell repertoires in COVID-19. Study-level background: PBMCs, B-cell-depleted T cells, or T cells were the source of the cDNA or gDNA that made up the material.

V shed 2 bases and J 6 bases; nucleotides not matched to a gene: 13. The CDR3 has 17 amino acids. Per the germline V gene, CDR1 is MDHEN and CDR2 is SYDVKM. In the authors' methods: Reference gene primers were amplified, and this amplification served to estimate nucleated cell counts. The protocol was immunoSEQ multiplex PCR, while the TCRdb copy is restricted to in-frame clones and leaves out a portion. Clone size and V and J calls were adopted from that table, with D and trimming inferred from the DNA. The repertoire consists of 250,000 to 350,000 clones, with about 85% occurring once and the leading ten covering 0.7% to 1%. The Seattle site enrolled patients during active infection and followed them longitudinally.

Material: peripheral blood. This receptor was obtained from a human donor with COVID-19, enrolled during active disease. The donor label of this sample is uncertain. J is TRBJ2-7 and V is TRBV28; 10 nucleotides agree with TRBD1. CDR3 in DNA: TGTGCCAGCAGTTTAGGAGGGGCGGGACAGGGGCCTCTCGAGCAGTACTTC. This codes for CASSLGGAGQGPLEQYF.